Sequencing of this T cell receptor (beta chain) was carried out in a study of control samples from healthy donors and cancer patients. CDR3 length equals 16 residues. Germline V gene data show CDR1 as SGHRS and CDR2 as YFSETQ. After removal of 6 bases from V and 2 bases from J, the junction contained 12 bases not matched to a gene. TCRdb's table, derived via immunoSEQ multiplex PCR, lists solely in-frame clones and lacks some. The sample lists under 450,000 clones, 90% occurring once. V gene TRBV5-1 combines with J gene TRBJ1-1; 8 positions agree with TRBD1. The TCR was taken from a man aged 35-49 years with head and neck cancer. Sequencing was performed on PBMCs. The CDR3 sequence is CASTLDRGGVNTEAFF. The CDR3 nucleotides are TGCGCCAGCACCCTTGACAGGGGCGGAGTTAACACTGAAGCTTTCTTT.